Reported below is one T cell receptor beta chain. These data are taken from a study of post-analysis software for immune sequencing data. Unique molecular identifiers tagged the TCR beta cDNA libraries. From approximately 0.95 to 9.8 million T cells, roughly 0.5 million cDNA molecules were obtained. TCRdb called the PCR reads again in MiXCR, with one record for every CDR3 protein. The data show hundreds of thousands of distinct CDR3 sequences, roughly 45% seen once. This TCR came from a girl between 10 and 17 years old with multiple sclerosis. Sequencing used blood.

CDR3 sequence: CASRTGTVSYEQYF. The DNA for the CDR3 is TGTGCCAGCAGAACCGGGACAGTATCCTACGAGCAGTACTTC. The chain recombines TRBV7-8 with TRBJ2-7; 7 bases are a match to TRBD1. The CDR3 extends over 14 amino acids. From germline, CDR1 is SGHVS and CDR2 FQNEAQ. V gave up 6 bases and J gave up 1 base; unmatched junction bases: 6.